A single sample is the source of the 20 T cell receptor beta chains below, sequenced in a study of T cells after yellow fever vaccination. TCRdb recomputed calls from the 5' RACE reads with MiXCR, one row per CDR3 protein. Among hundreds of thousands of distinct CDR3 sequences listed, roughly 21% were seen once. The starting material was PBMCs, obtained 15 days after the yellow fever booster vaccination. Every receptor here comes from a man aged 25-45 years who received the YFV17D yellow fever vaccine.

This clonotype was seen more than once but under ten times. This rearrangement joins TRBV12-3 or TRBV12-4 to TRBJ1-2, with TRBD1 matching 7 bases. The CDR3 has 11 residues. After removal of 3 bases from V and 12 bases from J, the junction contained 4 bases not matched to a gene. CDR3: CASSLGQSHTF. The DNA for the CDR3 is TGTGCCAGCAGTTTGGGACAGAGCCACACCTTC.

The chain is built from TRBV29-1 and TRBJ2-5; maybe TRBD2 (5 bases). CDR1 SQVTM and CDR2 ANQGSEA come from the germline V gene. V was cut by 5 bases and J by 1 base, with 8 bases left in between. This CDR3 is built from 12 residues. In DNA form, the CDR3 reads TGCAGCGTTCGAGCGGTCCAAGAGACCCAGTACTTC. Residues: CSVRAVQETQYF.

The chain combines TRBV5-6 with TRBJ2-2; no reliable D call. The V end was cut by 4 bases, the J end by 5 bases, with 15 bases between. The CDR3 is 15 residues long. CDR1 and CDR2 from the germline V gene are SGHDT and YYEEEE. Here the CDR3 reads CASSVRTSRTGELFF. CDR3 in DNA: TGTGCCAGCAGCGTCCGGACCTCGAGAACCGGGGAGCTGTTTTTT.

The chain links TRBV7-6 to TRBJ1-1; unclear D gene. CDR1 is SGHVS, CDR2 FNYEAQ, per germline. There are 13 residues in the CDR3. Trimming pared 6 bases from V and 2 bases from J, leaving 10 bases between. The CDR3 region is CASRGWQNTEAFF. The CDR3 region has the DNA TGTGCCAGCAGGGGGTGGCAAAACACTGAAGCTTTCTTT. Variable domain in full (rest from reference TRBV7-6 and TRBJ1-1): GAGVSQSPRYKVTKRGQDVALRCDPISGHVSLYWYRQALGQGPEFLTYFNYEAQQDKSGLPNDRFSAERPEGSISTLTIQRTEQRDSAMYRCASRGWQNTEAFFGQGTRLTVV.

This clonotype was counted only a few times. The chain carries TRBV10-2 and TRBJ2-1, with TRBD2 matching over 7 bases. Germline V CDR1 and CDR2: WSHSY, SAAADI. Trimming at V came to 4 bases and at J to 5 bases, leaving 5 bases not matched to a gene. The CDR3 is 14 amino acids. The CDR3 loop is CASSGRGGNNEQFF. CDR3 DNA: TGCGCCAGCAGTGGGAGGGGAGGGAACAATGAGCAGTTCTTC.

This clonotype was seen a few times. This rearrangement joins TRBV20-1 to TRBJ1-6; no firm D call. The CDR3 runs 13 residues. The V gene's germline CDR1 is DFQATT and CDR2 SNEGSKA (reference sequence). V was shortened by 1 base and J by 6 bases, with 7 bases between the two germline ends. The CDR3: CSARANFNSPLHF. The CDR3 DNA reads TGCAGTGCTAGAGCGAATTTTAATTCACCCCTCCACTTT.

The chain uses TRBV5-1 and TRBJ2-7; the D call may be TRBD1 or TRBD2 (5 bases each). CDR3 size: 15 residues. The V end was cut by 3 bases, the J end by 2 bases, with 15 bases between. The germline V gene has CDR1 SGHRS and CDR2 YFSETQ. The DNA of the CDR3 is TGCGCCAGCAGCTCGGGGCTAGTTAGAGCCTACGAGCAGTACTTC. Amino acid sequence: CASSSGLVRAYEQYF.

This clonotype has more than one count but fewer than ten. The chain is built from TRBV9 and TRBJ2-3; D perhaps matches TRBD2 (6 bases). The CDR3 runs 15 residues. Germline V gives CDR1 SGDLS, CDR2 YYNGEE. V was clipped by 0 bases and J by 8 bases, with 16 bases between them. The CDR3 loop is CASSVVRDPVSTQYF. The CDR3 DNA reads TGTGCCAGCAGCGTAGTGCGGGATCCCGTGTCTACGCAGTATTTT.

This chain uses TRBV5-4 with TRBJ2-1; D uncertain. This CDR3 is 16 amino acids long. Trimming stripped 4 bases from V and 6 bases from J, with 20 bases between. Germline CDR1 and CDR2: SGHNT and YYREEE (reference sequence). CDR3 region: CASSEGGAGPGNEQFF. CDR3 in DNA: TGTGCCAGCAGCGAAGGCGGAGCCGGTCCCGGCAATGAGCAGTTCTTC. The whole variable domain, filled in from reference TRBV5-4 and TRBJ2-1, reads ETGVTQSPTHLIKTRGQQVTLRCSSQSGHNTVSWYQQALGQGPQFIFQYYREEENGRGNFPPRFSGLQFPNYSSELNVNALELDDSALYLCASSEGGAGPGNEQFFGPGTRLTVL.

The sample holds a few counts of this clonotype. The chain uses TRBV12-3 or TRBV12-4 and TRBJ2-1; D gene uncertain. Deletions cut 0 bases from V and 3 bases from J, with 9 bases between. The CDR3 has 15 residues. Written as DNA, the CDR3 is TGTGCCAGCAGTTTAGCGAGGCGGAACTACAATGAGCAGTTCTTC. It encodes CASSLARRNYNEQFF.

This sequence joins TRBV27 and TRBJ2-7; TRBD2 matches at 9 bases. The V gene's germline CDR1 is MNHEY and CDR2 SMNVEV (reference sequence). Unmatched junction bases numbered 10, after V lost 5 bases and J lost 5 bases. The length of the CDR3 is 15 residues. CDR3 loop: CASSLVAGGPHEQYF. Here the CDR3 DNA reads TGTGCCAGCAGTCTCGTGGCGGGAGGGCCCCACGAGCAGTACTTC.

V gene TRBV29-1 combines with J gene TRBJ1-1; D is perhaps TRBD1 (5 bases). Germline loops: CDR1 SQVTM, CDR2 ANQGSEA. The CDR3 runs 13 residues. V was pared by 6 bases and J by 1 base, with 12 bases between. The CDR3 loop reads CSVAGRQNTEAFF. In DNA form, the CDR3 reads TGCAGCGTAGCGGGACGGCAGAACACTGAAGCTTTCTTT.

Comments on this clonotype: One junction end disagrees with the germline gene, perhaps due to a read error. The chain recombines TRBV13 with TRBJ2-1; 10 positions match TRBD1. Germline CDR1 reads PRHDT; CDR2 reads FYEKMQ (reference sequence). The CDR3 runs 17 residues. Here the CDR3 DNA reads TGTACCAGCAGTTGGTCCGGGACAGGGGCCTTTTACAATGAGCAGTTCTTC. Protein: CTSSWSGTGAFYNEQFF.

This clonotype was found a few times. The CDR3 loop is CASSFMRGETGELFF. The CDR3 DNA is TGTGCCAGCAGCTTCATGAGGGGCGAAACCGGGGAGCTGTTTTTT. V usage is TRBV5-4 and J usage is TRBJ2-2, with D perhaps TRBD1 or TRBD2 (5 bases each). The germline gives CDR1 SGHNT, CDR2 YYREEE (reference sequence). Trimming removed 2 bases from V and 5 bases from J, with 13 bases in between. CDR3 length: 15 residues.

This clonotype was counted between two and nine times. One junction end does not reproduce the germline sequence, and a read error may be involved. The chain is built from TRBV6-5 and TRBJ2-3, with D perhaps TRBD2 (6 bases). The germline CDR1 and CDR2 sequences are MNHEY and SVGAGI. This CDR3 has 12 amino acids. CDR3 nucleotide sequence: TGTGCCAGCAGTTCCTCCGGGACTGGTCTAAATTTT. It encodes CASSSSGTGLNF.

This clonotype was seen a handful of times. J is TRBJ2-1 and V is TRBV5-5; unclear D gene. This CDR3 spans 13 amino acids. The V gene lost 6 bases and the J gene lost 0 bases, with 7 bases spanning the gap. Germline CDR1 and CDR2: SGHKS and YYEKEE (reference sequence). In DNA, the CDR3 is TGTGCCAGCACCCGTAGCTCCTACAATGAGCAGTTCTTC. Translated: CASTRSSYNEQFF.

There are many counts of this clonotype. The rearrangement joins TRBV7-2 to TRBJ2-1; perhaps TRBD1 as D (5 bases). Germline values: CDR1 SGHTA, CDR2 FQGNSA. CDR3 length: 13 residues. Trimming shortened V by 4 bases and J by 8 bases, and 12 bases separated the two germline ends. CDR3 loop: CASSWSPGHEQFF. CDR3 DNA: TGTGCCAGCAGCTGGAGCCCAGGGCATGAGCAGTTCTTC. Looking up the rest from reference TRBV7-2 and TRBJ2-1 gives the full variable domain: GAGVSQSPSNKVTEKGKDVELRCDPISGHTALYWYRQSLGQGLEFLIYFQGNSAPDKSGLPSDRFSAERTGGSVSTLTIQRTQQEDSAVYLCASSWSPGHEQFFGPGTRLTVL.

The chain joins TRBV5-1 to TRBJ2-3; possibly TRBD1 for D (5 bases). V gave up 6 bases and J gave up 0 bases, with 11 bases separating them. Germline V lookup: CDR1 SGHRS, CDR2 YFSETQ. The length of the CDR3 is 14 residues. As DNA, the CDR3 is TGCGCCAGCATGGACACTTCCAGCACAGATACGCAGTATTTT. It specifies CASMDTSSTDTQYF.

This clonotype was found a few times. V gene TRBV20-1 combines with J gene TRBJ1-1, with D possibly matching TRBD1 (6 bases). V was cut by 6 bases and J by 6 bases, with 20 bases left in between. Looked up from germline, CDR1 is DFQATT and CDR2 is SNEGSKA (reference sequence). There are 14 residues in the CDR3. DNA of the CDR3: TGCAGTGCCCACAAGGGAGGGGACATTGCTGAAGCTTTCTTT. It translates to CSAHKGGDIAEAFF.

The chain combines TRBV12-3 or TRBV12-4 with TRBJ2-4, with unresolved D. V dropped 7 bases and J dropped 0 bases, with 7 bases sitting between them. This CDR3 is 13 amino acids long. The CDR3 reads CASTLGAKNIQYF. The CDR3 region has the DNA TGTGCCAGCACCTTAGGAGCCAAAAACATTCAGTACTTC.